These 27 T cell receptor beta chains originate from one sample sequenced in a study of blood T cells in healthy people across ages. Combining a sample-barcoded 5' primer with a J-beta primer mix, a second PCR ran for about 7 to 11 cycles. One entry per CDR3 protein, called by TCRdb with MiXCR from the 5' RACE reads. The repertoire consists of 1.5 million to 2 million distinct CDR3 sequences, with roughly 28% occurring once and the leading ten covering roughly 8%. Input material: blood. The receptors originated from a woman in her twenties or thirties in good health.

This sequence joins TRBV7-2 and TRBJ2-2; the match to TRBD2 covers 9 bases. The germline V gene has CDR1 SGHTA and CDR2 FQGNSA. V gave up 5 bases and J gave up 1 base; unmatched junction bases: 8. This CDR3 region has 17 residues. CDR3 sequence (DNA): TGTGCCAGCAGCGGAAAAGCGGGGGGAGTGAACACCGGGGAGCTGTTTTTT. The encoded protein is CASSGKAGGVNTGELFF.

CDR3 sequence: CAWRYRYEQYF. The DNA of the CDR3 is TGTGCCTGGAGATACAGATACGAGCAGTACTTC. V and J are TRBV30 and TRBJ2-7; D ambiguous. Germline loops: CDR1 GTSNPN, CDR2 SVGIG (reference sequence). The V end lost 3 bases, the J end lost 4 bases, and 7 bases lay between the germline ends. The CDR3 has 11 amino acids.

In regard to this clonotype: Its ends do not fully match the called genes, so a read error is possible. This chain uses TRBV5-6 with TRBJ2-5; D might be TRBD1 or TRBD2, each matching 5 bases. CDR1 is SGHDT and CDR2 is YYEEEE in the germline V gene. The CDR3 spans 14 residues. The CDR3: CACSLTAVQETQYF. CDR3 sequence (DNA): TGTGCCTGCAGCCTGACAGCGGTTCAAGAGACCCAGTACTTC.

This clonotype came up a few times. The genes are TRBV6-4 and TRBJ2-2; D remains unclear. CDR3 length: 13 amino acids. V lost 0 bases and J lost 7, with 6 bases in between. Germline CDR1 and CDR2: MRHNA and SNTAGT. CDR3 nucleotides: TGTGCCAGCAGTGACTCGATGGACGGGGAGCTGTTTTTT. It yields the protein CASSDSMDGELFF.

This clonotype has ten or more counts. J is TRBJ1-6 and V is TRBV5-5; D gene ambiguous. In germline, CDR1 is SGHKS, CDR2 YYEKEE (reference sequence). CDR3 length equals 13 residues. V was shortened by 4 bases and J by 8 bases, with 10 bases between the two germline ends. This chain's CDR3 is CASSADGDSPLHF. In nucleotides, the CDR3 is TGTGCCAGCAGCGCCGACGGAGATTCACCCCTCCACTTT.

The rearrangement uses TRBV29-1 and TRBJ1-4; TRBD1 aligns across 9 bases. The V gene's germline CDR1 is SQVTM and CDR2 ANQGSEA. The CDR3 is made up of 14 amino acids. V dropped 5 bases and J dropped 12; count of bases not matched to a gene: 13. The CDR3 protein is CSVKEDRGGEELFF. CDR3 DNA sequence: TGCAGCGTTAAGGAGGACAGGGGAGGAGAAGAACTGTTTTTT.

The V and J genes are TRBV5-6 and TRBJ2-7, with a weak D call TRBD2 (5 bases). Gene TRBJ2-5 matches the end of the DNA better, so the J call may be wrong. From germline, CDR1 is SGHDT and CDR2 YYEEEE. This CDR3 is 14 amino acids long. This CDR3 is CASSSDFPAGTQYF. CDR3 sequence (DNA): TGTGCCAGCAGCTCGGACTTTCCCGCAGGGACCCAGTACTTC.

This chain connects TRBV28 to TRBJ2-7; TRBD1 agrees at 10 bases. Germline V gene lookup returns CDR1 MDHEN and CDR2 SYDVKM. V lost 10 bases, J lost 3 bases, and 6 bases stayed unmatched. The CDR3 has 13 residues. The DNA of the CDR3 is TGTGCCACTACGGACAGGGGGAACTACGAGCAGTACTTC. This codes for CATTDRGNYEQYF.

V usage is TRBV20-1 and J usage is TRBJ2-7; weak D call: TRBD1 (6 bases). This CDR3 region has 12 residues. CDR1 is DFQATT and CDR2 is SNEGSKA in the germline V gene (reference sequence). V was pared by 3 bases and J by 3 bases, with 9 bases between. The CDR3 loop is CSASLDSYEQYF. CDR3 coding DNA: TGCAGTGCTAGCCTGGACAGCTACGAGCAGTACTTC.

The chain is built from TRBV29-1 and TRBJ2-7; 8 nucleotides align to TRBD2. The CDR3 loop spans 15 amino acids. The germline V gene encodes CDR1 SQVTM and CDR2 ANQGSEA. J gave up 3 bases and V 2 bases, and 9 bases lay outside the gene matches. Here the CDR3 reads CSVERGDGGVYEQYF. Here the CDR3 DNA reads TGCAGCGTTGAAAGGGGGGACGGGGGGGTCTACGAGCAGTACTTC.

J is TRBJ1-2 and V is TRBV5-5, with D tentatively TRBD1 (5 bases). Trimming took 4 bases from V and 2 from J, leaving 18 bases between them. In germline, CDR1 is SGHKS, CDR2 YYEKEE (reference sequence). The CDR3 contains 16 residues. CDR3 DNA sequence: TGTGCCAGCAGCCCACGGACACCGACTCTGAACTATGGCTACACCTTC. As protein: CASSPRTPTLNYGYTF.

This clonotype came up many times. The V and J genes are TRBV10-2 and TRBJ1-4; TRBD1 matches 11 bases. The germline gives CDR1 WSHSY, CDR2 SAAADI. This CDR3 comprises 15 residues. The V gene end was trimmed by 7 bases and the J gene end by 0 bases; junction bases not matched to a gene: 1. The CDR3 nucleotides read TGCGCCAGCATGGGACAGGGGGCAACTAATGAAAAACTGTTTTTT. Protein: CASMGQGATNEKLFF.

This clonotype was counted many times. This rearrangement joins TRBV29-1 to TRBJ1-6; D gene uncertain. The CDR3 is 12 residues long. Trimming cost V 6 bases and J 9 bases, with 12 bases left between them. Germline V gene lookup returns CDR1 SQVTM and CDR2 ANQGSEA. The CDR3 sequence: CSVGGGGSPLHF. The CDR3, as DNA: TGCAGCGTCGGTGGAGGAGGTTCACCCCTCCACTTT.

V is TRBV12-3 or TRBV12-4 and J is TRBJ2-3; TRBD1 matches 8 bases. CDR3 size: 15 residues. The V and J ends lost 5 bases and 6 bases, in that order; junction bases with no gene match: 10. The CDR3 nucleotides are TGTGCCAGCAGTAGAGGACAGGGTTTTTGGGATACGCAGTATTTT. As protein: CASSRGQGFWDTQYF.

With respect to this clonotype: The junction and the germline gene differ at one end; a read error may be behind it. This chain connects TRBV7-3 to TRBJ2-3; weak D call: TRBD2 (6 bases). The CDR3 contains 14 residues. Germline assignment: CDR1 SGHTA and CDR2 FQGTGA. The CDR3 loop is CASSPGRSTDTRYF. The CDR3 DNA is TGTGCCAGCAGCCCGGGGAGGAGCACAGATACGCGGTATTTT.

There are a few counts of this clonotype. This CDR3 reads CSAPSGHTNTEAFF. Here the CDR3 DNA reads TGCAGTGCCCCCTCGGGACACACGAACACTGAAGCTTTCTTT. This chain uses TRBV20-1 with TRBJ1-1, with D possibly TRBD1 on 6 matching bases. This CDR3 contains 14 residues. V was trimmed by 6 bases and J by 1 base, leaving 15 bases between them. Per the germline V gene, CDR1 is DFQATT and CDR2 is SNEGSKA (reference sequence).

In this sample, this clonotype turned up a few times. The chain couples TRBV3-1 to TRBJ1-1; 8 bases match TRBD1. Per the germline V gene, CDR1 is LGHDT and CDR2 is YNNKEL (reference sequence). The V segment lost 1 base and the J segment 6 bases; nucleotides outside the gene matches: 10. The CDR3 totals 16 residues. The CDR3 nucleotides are TGTGCCAGCAGCCAAGCAGGGGGCGCGGTATTTGCTGAAGCTTTCTTT. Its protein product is CASSQAGGAVFAEAFF.

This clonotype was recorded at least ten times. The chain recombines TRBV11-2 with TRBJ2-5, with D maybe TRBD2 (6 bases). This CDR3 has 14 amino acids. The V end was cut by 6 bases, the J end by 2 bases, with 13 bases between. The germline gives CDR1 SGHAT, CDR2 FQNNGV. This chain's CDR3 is CASRDSGGQETQYF. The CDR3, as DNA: TGTGCCAGCAGGGACTCCGGGGGACAAGAGACCCAGTACTTC.

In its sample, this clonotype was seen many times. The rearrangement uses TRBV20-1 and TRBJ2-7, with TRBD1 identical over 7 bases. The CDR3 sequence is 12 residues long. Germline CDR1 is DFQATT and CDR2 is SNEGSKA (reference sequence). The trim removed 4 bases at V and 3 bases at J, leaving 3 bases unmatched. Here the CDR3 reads CSATDRDYEQYF. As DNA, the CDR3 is TGCAGTGCTACCGACAGGGACTACGAGCAGTACTTC.

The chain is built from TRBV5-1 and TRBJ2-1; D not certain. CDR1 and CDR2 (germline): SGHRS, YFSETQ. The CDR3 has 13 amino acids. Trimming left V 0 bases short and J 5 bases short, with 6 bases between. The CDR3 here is CASSLDDNNEQFF. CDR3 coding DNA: TGCGCCAGCAGCTTGGACGACAACAATGAGCAGTTCTTC.

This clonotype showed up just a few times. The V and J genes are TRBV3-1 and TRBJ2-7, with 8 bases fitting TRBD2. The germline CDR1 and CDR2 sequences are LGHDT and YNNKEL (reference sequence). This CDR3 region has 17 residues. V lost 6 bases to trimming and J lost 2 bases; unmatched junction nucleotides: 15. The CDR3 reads CASSEGLPGLVPYEQYF. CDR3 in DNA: TGTGCCAGCAGTGAAGGCCTACCGGGACTAGTGCCCTACGAGCAGTACTTC.

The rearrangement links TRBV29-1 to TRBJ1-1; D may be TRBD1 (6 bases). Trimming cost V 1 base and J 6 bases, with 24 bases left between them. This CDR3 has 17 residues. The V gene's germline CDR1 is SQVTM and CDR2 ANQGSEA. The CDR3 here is CSVEGGGGRGYPPEAFF. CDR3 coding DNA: TGCAGCGTTGAAGGCGGAGGAGGCAGGGGATATCCCCCTGAAGCTTTCTTT. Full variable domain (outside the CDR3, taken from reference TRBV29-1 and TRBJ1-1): SAVISQKPSRDICQRGTSLTIQCQVDSQVTMMFWYRQQPGQSLTLIATANQGSEATYESGFVIDKFPISRPNLTFSTLTVSNMSPEDSSIYLCSVEGGGGRGYPPEAFFGQGTRLTVV.

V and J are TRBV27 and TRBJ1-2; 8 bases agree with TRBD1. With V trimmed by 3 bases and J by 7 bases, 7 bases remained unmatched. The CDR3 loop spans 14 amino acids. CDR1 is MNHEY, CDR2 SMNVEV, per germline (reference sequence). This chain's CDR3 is CASSLGTGSLGYTF. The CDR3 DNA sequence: TGTGCCAGCAGTTTGGGGACAGGTAGTCTTGGCTACACCTTC.

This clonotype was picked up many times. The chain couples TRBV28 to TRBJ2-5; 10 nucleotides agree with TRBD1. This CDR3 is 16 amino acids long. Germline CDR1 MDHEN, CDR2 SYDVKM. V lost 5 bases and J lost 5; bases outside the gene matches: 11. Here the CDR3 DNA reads TGTGCCAGCAGTCCTGGGACAGGGGTGTTTATCGAGACCCAGTACTTC. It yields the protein CASSPGTGVFIETQYF.

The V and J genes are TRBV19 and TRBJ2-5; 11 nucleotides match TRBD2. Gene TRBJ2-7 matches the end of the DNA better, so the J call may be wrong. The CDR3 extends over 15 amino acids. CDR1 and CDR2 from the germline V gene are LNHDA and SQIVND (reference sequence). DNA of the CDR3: TGTGCCAGTAGTATTGGGACTAGCGGAACCTACGAGCAGTACTTC. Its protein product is CASSIGTSGTYEQYF.

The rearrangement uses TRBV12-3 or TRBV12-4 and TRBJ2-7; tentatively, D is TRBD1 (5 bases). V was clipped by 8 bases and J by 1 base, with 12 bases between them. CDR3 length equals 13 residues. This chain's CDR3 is CASRMTESYEQYF. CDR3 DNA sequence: TGTGCCAGCCGGATGACAGAGTCCTACGAGCAGTACTTC.

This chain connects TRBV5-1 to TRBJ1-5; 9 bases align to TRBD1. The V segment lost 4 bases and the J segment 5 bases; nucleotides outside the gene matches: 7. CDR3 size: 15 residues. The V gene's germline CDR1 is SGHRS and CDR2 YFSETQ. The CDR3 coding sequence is TGCGCCAGCAGCACCCGGACAGGGGACCATCAGCCCCAGCATTTT. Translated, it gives CASSTRTGDHQPQHF.